The 16 T cell receptor beta chains presented below share a single source sample, sequenced in a study of OX40 agonist ivuxolimab in advanced cancers. TCRdb's copy holds only in-frame clones and misses some; the assay was immunoSEQ multiplex PCR. The sample records 130,000 or so clones, approximately 90% being singletons. Material: CD4+ or CD8+ T cells sorted from blood, obtained in a trial of the OX40 agonist ivuxolimab. All receptors derive from an adult with an advanced solid tumor such as melanoma, head and neck, liver or kidney cancer.

The chain employs TRBV30 and TRBJ2-7, with D perhaps TRBD1 (6 bases). The CDR3 consists of 13 residues. The V gene's germline CDR1 is GTSNPN and CDR2 SVGIG (reference sequence). Trimming pared 0 bases from V and 1 base from J, leaving 7 bases between. The CDR3 sequence: CAWSVDSSYEQYF. CDR3 coding DNA: TGTGCCTGGAGTGTGGACAGTTCCTACGAGCAGTACTTC.

The chain recombines TRBV14 with TRBJ2-3; D is possibly TRBD1 (5 bases). Between the trimmed V and J ends, which lost 1 base and 3 bases, there was a span of 5 bases. The CDR3 sequence is 13 residues long. The germline V gene encodes CDR1 SGHDN and CDR2 FVKESK. The CDR3 sequence: CASSQGQTDTQYF. Written as DNA, the CDR3 is TGTGCCAGCAGCCAAGGACAGACAGATACGCAGTATTTT. Combining the CDR3 with reference TRBV14 and TRBJ2-3 gives the whole variable domain EAGVTQFPSHSVIEKGQTVTLRCDPISGHDNLYWYRRVMGKEIKFLLHFVKESKQDESGMPNNRFLAERTGGTYSTLKVQPAELEDSGVYFCASSQGQTDTQYFGPGTRLTVL.

The chain combines TRBV19 with TRBJ2-4; 11 nucleotides agree with TRBD1. The CDR3 has 14 amino acids. CDR1 and CDR2 (germline): LNHDA, SQIVND (reference sequence). Unmatched junction bases numbered 3, after V lost 5 bases and J lost 6 bases. This chain's CDR3 is CASSGTGGRNIQYF. The CDR3, as DNA: TGTGCCAGTAGTGGGACAGGGGGGAGAAACATTCAGTACTTC.

The chain combines TRBV9 with TRBJ2-2; 11 bases fit TRBD1. V was pared by 4 bases and J by 3 bases, with 5 bases of the junction left unmatched. This CDR3 spans 16 amino acids. Germline lookup yields CDR1 SGDLS and CDR2 YYNGEE. CDR3 nucleotide sequence: TGTGCCAGCAGCCTAAGGACAGGGGGCTACACCGGGGAGCTGTTTTTT. Amino acids: CASSLRTGGYTGELFF.

This chain connects TRBV6-1 to TRBJ2-3; D ambiguous. Per germline, CDR1 MNHNS and CDR2 SASEGT. The CDR3 has 13 amino acids. The germline V and J ends were trimmed by 6 bases and 0 bases, with 7 bases remaining between them. In DNA form, the CDR3 reads TGTGCCAGCAGGGGTCGTAGCACAGATACGCAGTATTTT. Translation gives CASRGRSTDTQYF.

The V and J genes are TRBV19 and TRBJ1-1; no firm D call. Germline loops: CDR1 LNHDA, CDR2 SQIVND (reference sequence). The CDR3 is made up of 14 amino acids. The ends were cut back, 4 bases at V and 6 bases at J, with 15 bases in the middle. In nucleotides, the CDR3 is TGTGCCAGTAGTAAGTCACGGAAGGTGGCTGAAGCTTTCTTT. It is translated as CASSKSRKVAEAFF. Filled out from reference TRBV19 and TRBJ1-1, the complete variable domain reads DGGITQSPKYLFRKEGQNVTLSCEQNLNHDAMYWYRQDPGQGLRLIYYSQIVNDFQKGDIAEGYSVSREKKESFPLTVTSAQKNPTAFYLCASSKSRKVAEAFFGQGTRLTVV.

The chain is built from TRBV7-2 and TRBJ2-7, with D perhaps TRBD2 (6 bases). Trimming stripped 7 bases from V and 4 bases from J, with 14 bases between. Germline lookup yields CDR1 SGHTA and CDR2 FQGNSA. This CDR3 is 13 amino acids long. CDR3 protein: CASTPRREYEQYF. CDR3 coding DNA: TGTGCCAGCACCCCGAGGAGGGAGTACGAGCAGTACTTC.

The chain combines TRBV9 with TRBJ2-2; 9 bases are a match to TRBD2. The CDR3 totals 16 residues. Losses at the gene ends were 3 bases for V and 0 bases for J; bases not matched to a gene: 3. Germline assignment: CDR1 SGDLS and CDR2 YYNGEE. CDR3 sequence: CASSARTSANTGELFF. The CDR3 region has the DNA TGTGCCAGCAGCGCGAGGACTAGCGCGAACACCGGGGAGCTGTTTTTT. Full variable domain (remainder filled in from reference TRBV9 and TRBJ2-2): DSGVTQTPKHLITATGQRVTLRCSPRSGDLSVYWYQQSLDQGLQFLIQYYNGEERAKGNILERFSAQQFPDLHSELNLSSLELGDSALYFCASSARTSANTGELFFGEGSRLTVL.

V gene TRBV5-1 combines with J gene TRBJ2-2; possible D gene TRBD2, 6 bases. V was trimmed by 0 bases and J by 6 bases, leaving 18 bases between them. CDR1 and CDR2 (germline): SGHRS, YFSETQ. This CDR3 has 17 amino acids. This CDR3 reads CASSLGPSVLSAGELFF. DNA of the CDR3: TGCGCCAGCAGCTTGGGTCCTAGCGTATTATCGGCCGGGGAGCTGTTTTTT.

The chain links TRBV4-2 to TRBJ2-1; no firm D call. The CDR3 contains 13 residues. Per germline, CDR1 LGHNA and CDR2 YNFKEQ. V was cut by 3 bases and J by 8 bases, with 11 bases left in between. The CDR3 DNA sequence: TGTGCCAGCAGCCAGGGATTATACGATGAGCAGTTCTTC. Translating it yields CASSQGLYDEQFF.

This clone has just one count. The genes are TRBV11-3 and TRBJ1-4; a weak D match, TRBD1 (5 bases). CDR1 is SGHNT and CDR2 is YENEEA in the germline V gene. V lost 5 bases and J 8 bases, leaving 15 bases between the germline ends. There are 14 residues in the CDR3. CDR3 sequence reads: CASSNPGLGEKLFF. The CDR3 region has the DNA TGTGCCAGCAGCAATCCGGGACTAGGAGAAAAACTGTTTTTT.

V usage is TRBV28 and J usage is TRBJ2-7; a weak D match, TRBD2 (7 bases). V was pared by 6 bases and J by 2 bases, with 17 bases between. The CDR3 consists of 15 residues. CDR1 MDHEN and CDR2 SYDVKM come from the germline V gene. CDR3 protein: CASSEGGKAPYEQYF. The DNA for the CDR3 is TGTGCCAGCAGCGAGGGGGGGAAAGCCCCCTACGAGCAGTACTTC.

This clone came up once. The V gene is TRBV28, the J gene TRBJ1-3; maybe TRBD1 (5 bases). Between the trimmed V and J ends, which lost 0 bases and 2 bases, there was a span of 14 bases. This CDR3 contains 17 residues. Germline lookup yields CDR1 MDHEN and CDR2 SYDVKM. The CDR3 coding sequence is TGTGCCAGCAGTTTATGGGAGCAGGGCGAAACTGGAAACACCATATATTTT. It codes for CASSLWEQGETGNTIYF. The full variable domain, its missing parts supplied by reference TRBV28 and TRBJ1-3, is DVKVTQSSRYLVKRTGEKVFLECVQDMDHENMFWYRQDPGLGLRLIYFSYDVKMKEKGDIPEGYSVSREKKERFSLILESASTNQTSMYLCASSLWEQGETGNTIYFGEGSWLTVV.

This rearrangement joins TRBV7-9 to TRBJ1-2, with 7 bases that match TRBD1. The CDR3 has 15 amino acids. Germline loops: CDR1 SEHNR, CDR2 FQNEAQ (reference sequence). The V gene end was trimmed by 7 bases and the J gene end by 8 bases; junction bases not matched to a gene: 16. CDR3 loop: CASILYGEGAYGYTF. The CDR3 nucleotides are TGTGCCAGCATCTTGTATGGGGAGGGGGCTTACGGCTACACCTTC.

The rearrangement joins TRBV7-2 to TRBJ2-5; D is undetermined. The CDR3 covers 11 residues. V was pared by 1 base and J by 7 bases, with 4 bases between. From germline, CDR1 is SGHTA and CDR2 FQGNSA. The CDR3, as DNA: TGTGCCAGCAGCTTAGAGGGGACCCAGTACTTC. This sequence encodes CASSLEGTQYF.

The DNA of the CDR3 is TGTGCCAGCAGCTTTCGTGAAGTAGCGGCATACAATGAGCAGTTCTTC. It codes for CASSFREVAAYNEQFF. V is TRBV5-4 and J is TRBJ2-1; D is perhaps TRBD2 (6 bases). Germline loops: CDR1 SGHNT, CDR2 YYREEE (reference sequence). CDR3 length equals 16 residues. V was shortened by 2 bases and J by 4 bases, with 16 bases between the two germline ends.